This TCR beta chain comes out of a study of early T cells in non-severe SARS-CoV-2 infection. The table lists this clonotype with a few counts. The CDR3 extends over 15 amino acids. V was shortened by 4 bases and J by 0 bases, with 10 bases between the two germline ends. TCRdb reprocessed the 5' RACE reads via MiXCR and lists one record per CDR3 protein. The sample has 88,000 or so distinct CDR3 sequences; more than 13% are singletons. The chain has TRBV12-3 or TRBV12-4 and TRBJ1-3; TRBD1 is a possible D gene (6 bases). The sequence derives from an adult who was a healthcare worker with PCR-confirmed SARS-CoV-2 infection or an uninfected control (not recorded which). Sequenced: whole blood. CDR3 sequence reads: CASSSQGHSGNTIYF. In DNA, the CDR3 is TGTGCCAGCAGTTCACAGGGACACTCTGGAAACACCATATATTTT.